The clone carrying this T cell receptor beta chain has only a few counts. Amplified TCR beta CDR3 regions derived from RNA transcripts. An initial round of RT-PCR targeting the TCR CDR3 relied on the HTBI primer set. TCRdb redid the calling of the multiplex PCR reads with MiXCR, one entry per CDR3 protein. The repertoire holds approximately 400,000 distinct CDR3 sequences, with around an eighth as singletons. The CDR3 runs to 13 residues. CDR1 is SNHLY and CDR2 is FYNNEI in the germline V gene. V was pared by 6 bases and J by 5 bases, with 6 bases of the junction left unmatched. The sample belongs to a study of T cells in Graves' hyperthyroidism and ophthalmopathy.

This sequence was found in a man aged 50-60 years with Graves' ophthalmopathy. Sequenced: blood. The chain uses TRBV2 and TRBJ1-2, with 7 bases aligning to TRBD1. Here the CDR3 reads CASRAGGRYGYTF. The DNA for the CDR3 is TGTGCCAGCAGGGCAGGGGGTCGGTATGGCTACACCTTC.